The clone carrying this TCR beta chain was counted a few times. What it binds is not known. This entry belongs to a study of T cell responses to AZD1222 COVID-19 vaccine. The data were produced by immunoSEQ multiplex PCR, yet TCRdb's version contains in-frame clones alone and is incomplete. The table shows about 79,000 clones, with about 91% occurring only once. There are 11 residues in the CDR3. Germline loops: CDR1 KGHDR, CDR2 SFDVKD. The V gene lost 9 bases and the J gene lost 4 bases, with 6 bases spanning the gap. The study, taken as a whole, reports: CD4 TCRs linked to vaccination spanned spike, dominating at 160-218 and 743-854. Clonal diversity was possibly underestimated; the donors were predominantly white British and more often female. It was only after the peak T cell response that any repertoires were sampled.

The J gene is TRBJ2-1, the V gene TRBV24-1; D uncertain. This sequence was found in an adult in good health. The sequencing used peripheral blood, collected on day 0 of MenACWY control vaccination. The CDR3 coding sequence is TGTGCCACCCGGAAATACAATGAGCAGTTCTTC. Its protein product is CATRKYNEQFF.